Listed here are 30 T cell receptor beta chains from one sample, sequenced in a study of CD8 T cells in ankylosing spondylitis. The study's findings and limits: Ankylosing spondylitis blood appeared to be characterized by a TCR beta motif of several highly homologous variants.

TCRdb reprocessed the 5' RACE reads via MiXCR and lists one record per CDR3 protein. The sample has 200,000 to 250,000 distinct CDR3 sequences, roughly 18% seen once. Their recognized antigens are unknown. Sample: blood, either unsorted or a sorted T cell fraction (not recorded which). The receptors originated from a male donor with ankylosing spondylitis.

This clonotype was seen ten or more times. The chain employs TRBV12-3 or TRBV12-4 and TRBJ2-1, with D perhaps matching TRBD2 (5 bases). With 4 bases removed from V and 4 bases from J, the gap between germline ends came to 8 bases. CDR3 length: 13 residues. The CDR3 is CASSYRGYNEQFF. The CDR3 DNA follows: TGTGCCAGCAGTTACCGGGGTTACAATGAGCAGTTCTTC.

The gene calls are TRBV2 and TRBJ2-1, with 11 positions matching TRBD2. Germline V gene lookup returns CDR1 SNHLY and CDR2 FYNNEI. The CDR3 extends over 18 amino acids. With 3 bases clipped from V and 3 bases from J, the junction kept 10 bases outside the gene matches. CDR3 amino acids: CASSDWLAGGPNYNEQFF. The CDR3, as DNA: TGTGCCAGCAGTGACTGGCTAGCGGGGGGTCCAAACTACAATGAGCAGTTCTTC.

This clonotype was seen a handful of times. The V and J genes are TRBV11-1 and TRBJ2-1; 7 positions agree with TRBD2. Germline V lookup: CDR1 SGHAT, CDR2 FQDESV (reference sequence). J lost 6 bases, V lost 1 base, and 9 bases had no gene match. CDR3 length: 16 residues. CDR3 DNA: TGTGCCAGCAGCTTAGGGTTCGCGGGGAGGGTCAATGAGCAGTTCTTC. Its protein product is CASSLGFAGRVNEQFF.

This clonotype was counted ten times or more. The rearrangement uses TRBV9 and TRBJ2-5; 8 nucleotides line up with TRBD2. V dropped 0 bases and J dropped 5; count of bases not matched to a gene: 9. The CDR3 covers 16 residues. Germline lookup yields CDR1 SGDLS and CDR2 YYNGEE. In DNA form, the CDR3 reads TGTGCCAGCAGCGTAGGTATTCTAGCGGGTGGGGAGACCCAGTACTTC. This gives the protein CASSVGILAGGETQYF.

This chain connects TRBV4-1 to TRBJ1-1; maybe TRBD1 (6 bases). Trimming stripped 0 bases from V and 5 bases from J, with 10 bases between. CDR1 and CDR2 from the germline V gene are MGHRA and YSYEKL. The CDR3 covers 14 residues. CDR3 DNA: TGCGCCAGCAGCCAAGAGCCAGGGGATACTGAAGCTTTCTTT. Amino acid sequence: CASSQEPGDTEAFF.

This clonotype came up a few times. The rearrangement joins TRBV30 to TRBJ2-7; D is ambiguous. CDR3 length equals 13 residues. Trimming shortened V by 0 bases and J by 6 bases, and 12 bases separated the two germline ends. The germline V gene has CDR1 GTSNPN and CDR2 SVGIG (reference sequence). The CDR3 DNA reads as TGTGCCTGGAGTGTCGGCAATTTGGGCGAGCAGTACTTC. Protein product: CAWSVGNLGEQYF.

The chain has TRBV12-3 or TRBV12-4 and TRBJ2-1; D possibly corresponds to TRBD2 (7 bases). Trimming removed 2 bases from V and 6 bases from J, with 8 bases in between. CDR3 length equals 13 residues. The CDR3 sequence is CASSLRGGNEQFF. CDR3 in DNA: TGTGCCAGCAGTTTAAGGGGGGGCAATGAGCAGTTCTTC.

The gene calls are TRBV9 and TRBJ2-5; perhaps TRBD1 as D (6 bases). CDR3 size: 14 residues. Germline V gene lookup returns CDR1 SGDLS and CDR2 YYNGEE. V was clipped by 3 bases and J by 4 bases, with 13 bases between them. Written as DNA, the CDR3 is TGTGCCAGCAGCGACACAGGGATAGGAGAGACCCAGTACTTC. This codes for CASSDTGIGETQYF.

In this sample, this clonotype turned up a few times. The chain recombines TRBV14 with TRBJ2-1; D perhaps matches TRBD1 (5 bases). The CDR3 covers 14 residues. V lost 2 bases, J lost 8 bases, and 13 bases lay in between. Germline CDR1 is SGHDN and CDR2 is FVKESK. CDR3 loop: CASSQSNRMHEQFF. In nucleotides, the CDR3 is TGTGCCAGCAGCCAAAGTAACAGGATGCATGAGCAGTTCTTC.

The table lists this clonotype with a few counts. V and J are TRBV19 and TRBJ1-1, with D hard to call. CDR1 LNHDA and CDR2 SQIVND come from the germline V gene (reference sequence). The CDR3 is 10 amino acids. V lost 10 bases to trimming and J lost 5 bases, with 8 bases between them. The CDR3 DNA is TGTGCCACCTTTGAGACTGAAGCTTTCTTT. Its protein is CATFETEAFF.

V is TRBV4-1 and J is TRBJ2-3, with D maybe TRBD1 (7 bases). Trimming took 6 bases from V and 5 from J, leaving 21 bases between them. From germline, CDR1 is MGHRA and CDR2 YSYEKL. The CDR3 is 16 amino acids. CDR3 DNA sequence: TGCGCCAGCAGAACAAACGACAGGGACTGGGGAGATACGCAGTATTTT. Encoded protein: CASRTNDRDWGDTQYF.

This clonotype showed up just once. The chain is built from TRBV15 and TRBJ2-1, with 7 nucleotides matching TRBD2. V trimming: 7 bases; J trimming: 1 base; junction bases outside the gene matches: 7. The CDR3 totals 15 residues. The germline V gene has CDR1 LNHNV and CDR2 YYDKDF (reference sequence). CDR3 amino acids: CATTLVGGSYNEQFF. DNA of the CDR3: TGTGCCACCACCCTTGTCGGGGGGTCCTACAATGAGCAGTTCTTC.

This clonotype occurred a few times. V is TRBV6-1 and J is TRBJ2-7, with D tentatively TRBD1 or TRBD2 (5 bases each). Trimming removed 1 base at V and 2 bases at J, with 12 bases between. The CDR3 is 15 residues long. From germline, CDR1 is MNHNS and CDR2 SASEGT. In DNA, the CDR3 is TGTGCCAGCAGTGAAGGGGACCGGTTGGCCTACGAGCAGTACTTC. Its translation: CASSEGDRLAYEQYF.

This clonotype came up many times. The chain combines TRBV24-1 with TRBJ2-1; possibly TRBD1 for D (6 bases). CDR3 length: 15 amino acids. Germline CDR1 and CDR2: KGHDR and SFDVKD. The V end was cut by 3 bases, the J end by 5 bases, with 13 bases between. The CDR3 nucleotides read TGTGCCACCAGTGATCACAGGGATCTGGACAATGAGCAGTTCTTC. Protein: CATSDHRDLDNEQFF.

The gene calls are TRBV29-1 and TRBJ1-2; no reliable D call. V was cut by 1 base and J by 4 bases, with 22 bases left in between. The CDR3 is made up of 17 amino acids. CDR1 is SQVTM and CDR2 is ANQGSEA in the germline V gene. CDR3 coding DNA: TGCAGCGTTGAAGCCCGGGCGGCTCTGGGGAAGTTCTATGGCTACACCTTC. Its protein product is CSVEARAALGKFYGYTF.

This clonotype has a handful of counts. The rearrangement joins TRBV12-3 or TRBV12-4 to TRBJ2-3; 12 bases are shared with TRBD2. The CDR3 length is 15 residues. The ends lost 5 bases at V and 5 bases at J; junction bases unmatched: 5. The CDR3 sequence: CASSRTSGIRDTQYF. As DNA, the CDR3 is TGTGCCAGCAGTCGGACTAGCGGGATCAGAGATACGCAGTATTTT.

This sequence joins TRBV19 and TRBJ2-3; 9 nucleotides align to TRBD2. The germline V gene has CDR1 LNHDA and CDR2 SQIVND (reference sequence). The CDR3 runs to 18 residues. The J segment lost 2 bases and the V segment lost 3 bases, leaving 12 bases of the junction unmatched. Here the CDR3 DNA reads TGTGCCAGTAGTATTGGGATTGCGGCGGGGGGGTTCACAGATACGCAGTATTTT. Translating gives CASSIGIAAGGFTDTQYF.

The sample holds a few counts of this clonotype. The chain combines TRBV11-1 with TRBJ1-2, with D tentatively TRBD1 (5 bases). The V end was cut by 5 bases, the J end by 5 bases, with 15 bases between. There are 14 residues in the CDR3. Germline V gives CDR1 SGHAT, CDR2 FQDESV (reference sequence). This CDR3 reads CASSPSGHLYGYTF. The CDR3, as DNA: TGTGCCAGCAGCCCCTCAGGACACTTATATGGCTACACCTTC.

This chain joins TRBV20-1 and TRBJ2-5, with TRBD1 matching 9 bases. The germline V gene has CDR1 DFQATT and CDR2 SNEGSKA (reference sequence). This CDR3 has 17 residues. Trimming took 6 bases from V and 4 from J; bases not matched to a gene: 18. The CDR3 is CSATDPSGTGYLETQYF. In DNA, the CDR3 is TGCAGTGCCACGGACCCCTCCGGGACAGGGTACTTAGAGACCCAGTACTTC.

Only a few counts were recorded for this clonotype. The V and J genes are TRBV4-3 and TRBJ2-7; 8 bases are shared with TRBD1. V gave up 1 base and J gave up 4 bases; unmatched junction bases: 6. The CDR3 loop spans 15 amino acids. Germline-derived CDR1 and CDR2 are LGHNA and YSLEER. CDR3 sequence reads: CASSQGVGQGYEQYF. CDR3 bases: TGCGCCAGCAGCCAAGGCGTTGGACAGGGTTACGAGCAGTACTTC.

The CDR3 sequence is CASSQHRGTETQYF. DNA of the CDR3: TGTGCCAGCAGCCAACACAGGGGCACGGAGACCCAGTACTTC. The chain uses TRBV11-2 and TRBJ2-5; 7 bases fit TRBD1. The CDR3 sequence is 14 residues long. The germline gives CDR1 SGHAT, CDR2 FQNNGV. The junction had 8 bases not matched to a gene; V was cut back by 5 bases and J by 5 bases.

This chain joins TRBV7-9 and TRBJ2-1; 13 bases are shared with TRBD2. J was trimmed by 9 bases and V by 1 base; bases with no gene match: 3. The CDR3 covers 15 residues. Per the germline V gene, CDR1 is SEHNR and CDR2 is FQNEAQ (reference sequence). The CDR3 DNA follows: TGTGCCAGCAGCTTAGGACTAGCGGGAGGTGCTGAGCAGTTCTTC. The encoded protein is CASSLGLAGGAEQFF.

This clonotype was counted between two and nine times. This rearrangement joins TRBV5-6 to TRBJ2-7, with 8 positions matching TRBD2. This CDR3 is 13 amino acids long. CDR1 is SGHDT and CDR2 is YYEEEE in the germline V gene. V lost 4 bases and J lost 2; bases outside the gene matches: 2. DNA for the CDR3: TGTGCCAGCAGCGTTAGCGGGGCCTACGAGCAGTACTTC. Encoded protein: CASSVSGAYEQYF.

This clonotype was seen a handful of times. The V and J genes are TRBV14 and TRBJ1-1; D is ambiguous. CDR3 length: 15 amino acids. The germline V gene has CDR1 SGHDN and CDR2 FVKESK. Trimming left V 0 bases short and J 0 bases short, with 8 bases between. This chain's CDR3 is CASSQERGMNTEAFF. As DNA, the CDR3 is TGTGCCAGCAGCCAAGAACGGGGAATGAACACTGAAGCTTTCTTT.

CDR3 in amino acids: CASRGDSNYGYTF. Written as DNA, the CDR3 is TGTGCCAGCAGGGGGGACAGTAACTATGGCTACACCTTC. The rearrangement joins TRBV28 to TRBJ1-2; 7 bases match TRBD1. The CDR3 is 13 residues long. V lost 6 bases and J lost 1; bases outside the gene matches: 2. Per germline, CDR1 MDHEN and CDR2 SYDVKM.

This clonotype was found a few times. The gene calls are TRBV6-1 and TRBJ1-1; D remains unclear. The CDR3 covers 14 residues. The germline V and J ends were trimmed by 2 bases and 4 bases, with 11 bases remaining between them. The germline V gene has CDR1 MNHNS and CDR2 SASEGT. CDR3 sequence (DNA): TGTGCCAGCAGTGAAACGTCCCTTAGCACTGAAGCTTTCTTT. This codes for CASSETSLSTEAFF.

This clonotype was detected only a few times. This chain joins TRBV5-5 and TRBJ1-4; possible D gene TRBD1, 5 bases. This CDR3 has 15 amino acids. The germline V and J ends were trimmed by 6 bases and 8 bases, with 20 bases remaining between them. Germline-derived CDR1 and CDR2 are SGHKS and YYEKEE (reference sequence). DNA of the CDR3: TGTGCCAGCACCCCCGGCGGGGGGTATGAAGAAAAACTGTTTTTT. Protein: CASTPGGGYEEKLFF.

The chain uses TRBV2 and TRBJ2-1, with D tentatively TRBD1 (6 bases). Trimming removed 8 bases at V and 0 bases at J, with 11 bases between. The CDR3 contains 14 residues. Germline loops: CDR1 SNHLY, CDR2 FYNNEI. The CDR3 loop is CASGGRYSYNEQFF. The CDR3 DNA sequence: TGTGCCAGCGGGGGCAGGTACTCCTACAATGAGCAGTTCTTC.

V is TRBV7-9 and J is TRBJ2-1; D is unclear. The V and J ends lost 5 bases and 5 bases respectively, with 16 bases between them. CDR1 and CDR2 (germline): SEHNR, FQNEAQ (reference sequence). The CDR3 runs 15 residues. The CDR3 DNA is TGTGCCAGCAGCCACGACTGGGTGAGGAACAATGAGCAGTTCTTC. Encoded protein: CASSHDWVRNNEQFF.

This rearrangement joins TRBV16 to TRBJ2-7; D is possibly TRBD1 or TRBD2 (6 bases each). V dropped 0 bases and J dropped 0 bases, with 12 bases sitting between them. Germline values: CDR1 KGHSY, CDR2 FQNENV. This CDR3 is 16 amino acids long. The CDR3 is CASSQSWGDISYEQYF. CDR3 nucleotides: TGTGCCAGCAGCCAATCTTGGGGGGACATCTCCTACGAGCAGTACTTC.